This T cell receptor (beta chain) is drawn from a study of cytomegalovirus exposure and HLA in healthy donors. As for the donors, each was a healthy bone marrow donor. Study observations and caveats: Investigators reported 150 to 200 TCR beta chains as tied to cytomegalovirus. Later analysis showed most CMV-associated TCR beta chains appearing HLA-restricted.

Turning to this clone: As yet, its antigen is unknown.

The CDR3 is made up of 11 amino acids. The germline V gene encodes CDR1 MNHEY and CDR2 SVGAGI. V lost 7 bases, J lost 2 bases, and 5 bases lay in between. Vbeta (60) and Jbeta (13) primers were used in the PCR. Original processing methods: A later analysis counted 65 million to 95 million unique TCR beta chains, some 11 million shared. Sequencing used immunoSEQ multiplex PCR; TCRdb keeps in-frame clones, though not all of them. For V, J and clone size, that table is used; D and trimming come from the DNA. The sample has about 170,000 clones, approximately 67% seen once. The sequencing input was PBMCs. V and J are TRBV6-5 and TRBJ1-2, with D unclear. The origin of this receptor is a man in his forties in good health and CMV-seronegative. Here the CDR3 reads CASTFNYGYTF. Here the CDR3 DNA reads TGTGCCAGCACTTTCAACTATGGCTACACCTTC.